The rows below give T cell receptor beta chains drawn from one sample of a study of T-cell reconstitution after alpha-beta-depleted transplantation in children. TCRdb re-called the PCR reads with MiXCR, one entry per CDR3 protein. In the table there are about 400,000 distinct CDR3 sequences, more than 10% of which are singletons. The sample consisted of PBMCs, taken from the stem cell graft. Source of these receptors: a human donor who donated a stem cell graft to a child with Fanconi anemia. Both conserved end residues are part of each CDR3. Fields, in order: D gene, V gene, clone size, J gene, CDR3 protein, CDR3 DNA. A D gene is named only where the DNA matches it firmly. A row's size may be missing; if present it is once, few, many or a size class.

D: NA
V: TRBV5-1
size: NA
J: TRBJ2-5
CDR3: CASSLEGTSQETQYF
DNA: TGCGCCAGCAGCTTGGAAGGGACTTCACAAGAGACCCAGTACTTC

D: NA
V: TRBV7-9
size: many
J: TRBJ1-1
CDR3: CATRTTTMNTEAFF
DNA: TGTGCCACCCGGACAACCACCATGAACACTGAAGCTTTCTTT

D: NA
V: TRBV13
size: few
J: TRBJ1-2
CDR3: CASSLGSSHYGYTF
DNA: TGTGCCAGCAGCTTGGGCAGCTCTCACTATGGCTACACCTTC

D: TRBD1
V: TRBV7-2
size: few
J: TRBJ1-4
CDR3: CASGQGARTNEKLFF
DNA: TGTGCCAGCGGACAGGGGGCACGGACTAATGAAAAACTGTTTTTT

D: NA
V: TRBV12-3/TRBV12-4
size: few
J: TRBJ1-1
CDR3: CASRLIGTEAFF
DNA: TGTGCCTCCCGACTCATCGGGACTGAAGCTTTCTTT

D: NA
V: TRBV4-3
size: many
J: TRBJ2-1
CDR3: CASSQVLGEEYNEQFF
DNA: TGCGCCAGCAGCCAAGTTCTAGGGGAAGAATACAATGAGCAGTTCTTC

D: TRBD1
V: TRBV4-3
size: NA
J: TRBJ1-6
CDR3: CASSSRDRGNSPLHF
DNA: TGCGCCAGCAGCTCCCGGGACAGGGGTAATTCACCCCTCCACTTT

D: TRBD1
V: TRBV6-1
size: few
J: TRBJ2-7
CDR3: CASSEETGYTDEQYF
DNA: TGTGCCAGCAGTGAGGAGACAGGGTATACCGACGAGCAGTACTTC

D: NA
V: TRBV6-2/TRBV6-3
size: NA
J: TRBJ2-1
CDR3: CASTPGVGDNEQFF
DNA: TGTGCCAGCACCCCAGGGGTTGGTGACAATGAGCAGTTCTTC

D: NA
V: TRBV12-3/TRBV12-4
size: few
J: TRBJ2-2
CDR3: CASSLKWGGELFF
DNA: TGTGCCAGCAGTTTAAAGTGGGGCGGGGAGCTGTTTTTT

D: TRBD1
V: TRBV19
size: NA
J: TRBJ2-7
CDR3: CASSMPGQGYHEQYF
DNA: TGTGCCAGTAGTATGCCGGGACAGGGTTACCACGAGCAGTACTTC

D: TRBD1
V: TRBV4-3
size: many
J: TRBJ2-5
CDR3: CASSQVGTGRETQYF
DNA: TGCGCCAGCAGCCAAGTTGGGACAGGGAGGGAGACCCAGTACTTC

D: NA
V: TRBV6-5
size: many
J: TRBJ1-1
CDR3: CASSYSQGLAFF
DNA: TGTGCCAGCAGTTACTCTCAAGGGTTGGCTTTCTTT

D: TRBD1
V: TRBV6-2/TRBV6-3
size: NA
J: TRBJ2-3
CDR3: CASGGQGADTQYF
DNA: TGTGCCAGCGGTGGACAGGGAGCAGATACGCAGTATTTT